The 14 T cell receptor beta chains below come from one sample, sequenced in a study of T cell responses to AZD1222 COVID-19 vaccine. The table came from immunoSEQ multiplex PCR; TCRdb's copy has only in-frame clones and leaves some out. The sample includes 89,000 or so clones, 75% to 95% of them seen just once. The sequenced sample was peripheral blood, obtained 28 days after the second AZD1222 dose. The receptors stem from an adult who received the AZD1222 COVID-19 vaccine.

This clone occurred once. This chain joins TRBV28 and TRBJ2-2; maybe TRBD2 (6 bases). Trimming stripped 6 bases from V and 3 bases from J, with 11 bases between. The CDR3 length is 14 residues. Germline lookup yields CDR1 MDHEN and CDR2 SYDVKM. DNA of the CDR3: TGTGCCAGCAGACCTGGGGGGTACACCGGGGAGCTGTTTTTT. This translates into CASRPGGYTGELFF. Full variable domain (outside the CDR3, taken from reference TRBV28 and TRBJ2-2): DVKVTQSSRYLVKRTGEKVFLECVQDMDHENMFWYRQDPGLGLRLIYFSYDVKMKEKGDIPEGYSVSREKKERFSLILESASTNQTSMYLCASRPGGYTGELFFGEGSRLTVL.

The V call is TRBV28, the J call TRBJ1-2, with D perhaps TRBD1 (5 bases). Germline CDR1 is MDHEN and CDR2 is SYDVKM. The length of the CDR3 is 14 residues. V was cut by 2 bases and J by 8 bases, with 15 bases left in between. CDR3 in DNA: TGTGCCAGCAGTTTAGGCCAGAGGGGTCGGGGCTACACCTTC. Protein: CASSLGQRGRGYTF.

This chain uses TRBV19 with TRBJ1-2; D is unresolved. V lost 4 bases and J 2 bases, leaving 11 bases between the germline ends. Germline CDR1 reads LNHDA; CDR2 reads SQIVND (reference sequence). The CDR3 loop spans 14 amino acids. CDR3 DNA sequence: TGTGCCAGTAGTAGGAGCCTTGGGAACTATGGCTACACCTTC. As protein: CASSRSLGNYGYTF.

This chain uses TRBV2 with TRBJ2-7; no reliable D call. The CDR3 has 15 residues. The germline CDR1 and CDR2 sequences are SNHLY and FYNNEI. V dropped 6 bases and J dropped 7 bases, with 22 bases sitting between them. The CDR3: CASSNTTPERGEQYF. CDR3 nucleotides: TGTGCCAGCAGCAACACTACGCCGGAACGTGGGGAGCAGTACTTC.

The chain recombines TRBV5-1 with TRBJ2-1; D is possibly TRBD2 (6 bases). The CDR3 runs to 14 residues. Trimming took off 5 bases at V and 7 bases at J, with 16 bases between the two ends. Germline V gene data show CDR1 as SGHRS and CDR2 as YFSETQ. CDR3: CASRKTGVGNEQFF. The CDR3 DNA follows: TGCGCCAGCAGGAAAACGGGAGTCGGAAATGAGCAGTTCTTC.

The chain links TRBV24-1 to TRBJ1-1; 12 bases line up with TRBD1. CDR3 size: 17 residues. The germline V gene has CDR1 KGHDR and CDR2 SFDVKD. The V and J ends lost 0 bases and 2 bases, in that order; junction bases with no gene match: 3. The CDR3 DNA follows: TGTGCCACCAGTGATTTGCAAGGGACAGGGGGCAACACTGAAGCTTTCTTT. Its protein is CATSDLQGTGGNTEAFF.

The rearrangement uses TRBV28 and TRBJ1-1; D not certain. Germline assignment: CDR1 MDHEN and CDR2 SYDVKM. The CDR3 runs 16 residues. Trimming shortened V by 7 bases and J by 1 base, and 19 bases separated the two germline ends. In DNA form, the CDR3 reads TGTGCCAGCACCCTAGAGGGTGGGGTCTCGAACACTGAAGCTTTCTTT. It yields the protein CASTLEGGVSNTEAFF. Full variable domain (missing parts from reference TRBV28 and TRBJ1-1): DVKVTQSSRYLVKRTGEKVFLECVQDMDHENMFWYRQDPGLGLRLIYFSYDVKMKEKGDIPEGYSVSREKKERFSLILESASTNQTSMYLCASTLEGGVSNTEAFFGQGTRLTVV.

The CDR3 is CAWSTGGGSYNSPLHF. The DNA of the CDR3 is TGTGCCTGGAGTACGGGGGGCGGCTCCTATAATTCACCCCTCCACTTT. This chain joins TRBV30 and TRBJ1-6; tentatively, D is TRBD1 (6 bases). V gave up 2 bases and J gave up 0 bases, with 11 bases separating them. The germline CDR1 and CDR2 sequences are GTSNPN and SVGIG (reference sequence). The CDR3 spans 16 residues. The whole variable domain, remainder taken from reference TRBV30 and TRBJ1-6, is SQTIHQWPATLVQPVGSPLSLECTVEGTSNPNLYWYRQAAGRGLQLLFYSVGIGQISSEVPQNLSASRPQDRQFILSSKKLLLSDSGFYLCAWSTGGGSYNSPLHFGNGTRLTVT.

The chain recombines TRBV27 with TRBJ1-2, with TRBD1 matching over 10 bases. Germline trimming cut 6 bases from V and 4 bases from J; bases unmatched to any gene: 5. Per germline, CDR1 MNHEY and CDR2 SMNVEV (reference sequence). This CDR3 has 14 amino acids. CDR3 in amino acids: CASSQGQGFYGYTF. DNA for the CDR3: TGTGCCAGCAGCCAGGGACAGGGGTTCTATGGCTACACCTTC.

Only one count was recorded for this clone. This specimen includes other DNA sequences encoding the same CDR3. The chain uses TRBV29-1 and TRBJ1-1; D might be TRBD1 (6 bases). Germline assignment: CDR1 SQVTM and CDR2 ANQGSEA. This CDR3 spans 12 amino acids. The V end lost 7 bases, the J end lost 0 bases, and 9 bases lay between the germline ends. CDR3 amino acids: CSAGQMNTEAFF. The CDR3 DNA follows: TGCAGCGCCGGACAGATGAACACTGAAGCTTTCTTT.

The CDR3: CAWSGQNTEAFF. CDR3 coding DNA: TGTGCCTGGAGTGGTCAAAACACTGAAGCTTTCTTT. The chain is built from TRBV30 and TRBJ1-1; D remains ambiguous. This CDR3 has 12 amino acids. Germline values: CDR1 GTSNPN, CDR2 SVGIG (reference sequence). V lost 1 base and J lost 2, with 5 bases in between.

J is TRBJ1-1 and V is TRBV28; maybe TRBD1 (6 bases). CDR3 length equals 18 residues. Germline V gene lookup returns CDR1 MDHEN and CDR2 SYDVKM. V dropped 4 bases and J dropped 0 bases, with 21 bases sitting between them. The CDR3 loop reads CASSSMRGAARMNTEAFF. In nucleotides, the CDR3 is TGTGCCAGCAGTTCCATGCGGGGGGCCGCGAGGATGAACACTGAAGCTTTCTTT. Using reference TRBV28 and TRBJ1-1 for the parts outside the CDR3, the full variable domain is DVKVTQSSRYLVKRTGEKVFLECVQDMDHENMFWYRQDPGLGLRLIYFSYDVKMKEKGDIPEGYSVSREKKERFSLILESASTNQTSMYLCASSSMRGAARMNTEAFFGQGTRLTVV.

The chain carries TRBV2 and TRBJ2-7, with 8 bases lining up with TRBD2. V trimming: 4 bases; J trimming: 2 bases; junction bases outside the gene matches: 10. Germline loops: CDR1 SNHLY, CDR2 FYNNEI. There are 16 residues in the CDR3. CDR3 region: CASSGRYGGGPYEQYF. In DNA, the CDR3 is TGTGCCAGCAGTGGACGGTACGGGGGGGGACCCTACGAGCAGTACTTC.

The chain combines TRBV18 with TRBJ1-3; TRBD1 aligns across 9 bases. Losses at the gene ends were 6 bases for V and 4 bases for J; bases not matched to a gene: 16. Germline-derived CDR1 and CDR2 are KGHSH and LQKENI. This CDR3 spans 18 amino acids. The CDR3 reads CASSRDPTGGTFGNTIYF. The DNA for the CDR3 is TGTGCCAGCTCCCGGGACCCGACAGGGGGAACGTTCGGAAACACCATATATTTT.